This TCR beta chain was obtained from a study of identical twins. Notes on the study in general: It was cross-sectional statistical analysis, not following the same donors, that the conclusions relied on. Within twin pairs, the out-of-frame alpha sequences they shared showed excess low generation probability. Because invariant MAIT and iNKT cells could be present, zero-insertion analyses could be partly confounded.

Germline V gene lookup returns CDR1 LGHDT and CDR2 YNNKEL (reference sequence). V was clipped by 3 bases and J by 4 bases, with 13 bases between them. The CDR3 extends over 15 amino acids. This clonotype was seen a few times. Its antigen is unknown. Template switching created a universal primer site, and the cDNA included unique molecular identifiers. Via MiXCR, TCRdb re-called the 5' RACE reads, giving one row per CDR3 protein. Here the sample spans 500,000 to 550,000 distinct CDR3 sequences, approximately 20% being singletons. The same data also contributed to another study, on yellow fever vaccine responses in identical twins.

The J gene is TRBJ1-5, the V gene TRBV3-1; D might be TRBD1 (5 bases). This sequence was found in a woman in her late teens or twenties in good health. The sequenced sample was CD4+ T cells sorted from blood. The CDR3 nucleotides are TGTGCCAGCAGCCACTCCGGGACTCATAATCAGCCCCAGCATTTT. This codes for CASSHSGTHNQPQHF.